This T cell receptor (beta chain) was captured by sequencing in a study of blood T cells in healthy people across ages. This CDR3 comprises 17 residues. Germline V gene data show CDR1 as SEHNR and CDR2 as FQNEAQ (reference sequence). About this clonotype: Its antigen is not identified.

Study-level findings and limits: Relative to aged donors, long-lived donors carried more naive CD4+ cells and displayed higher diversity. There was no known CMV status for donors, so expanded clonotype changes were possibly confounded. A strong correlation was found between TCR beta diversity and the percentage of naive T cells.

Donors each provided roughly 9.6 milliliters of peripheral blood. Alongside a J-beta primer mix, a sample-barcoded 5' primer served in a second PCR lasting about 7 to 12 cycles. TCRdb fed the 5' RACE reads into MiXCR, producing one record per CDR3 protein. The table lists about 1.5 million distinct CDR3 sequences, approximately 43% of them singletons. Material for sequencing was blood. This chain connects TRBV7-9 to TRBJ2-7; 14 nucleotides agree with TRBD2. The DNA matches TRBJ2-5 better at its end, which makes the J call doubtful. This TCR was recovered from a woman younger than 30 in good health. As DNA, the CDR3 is TGTGCCAGCAGCTTACAGGGACTAGCGGGAGTCCAAGAGACCCAGTACTTC. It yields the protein CASSLQGLAGVQETQYF.